The source of this TCR beta chain is a study of blood T cell repertoires in COVID-19. The overall study: Nucleic acid was either cDNA or gDNA, and it came from T cells, B-cell-depleted T cells, or PBMCs.

In the source study's methods: Estimates of nucleated cell counts were drawn from the amplification of reference gene primers. Some clones are missing from TCRdb's copy, which holds only in-frame ones; the method was immunoSEQ multiplex PCR. That table is the source of V, J and clone size, and D and trimming were worked out from the DNA. The sample carries a few hundred thousand clones, roughly 88% recorded once. The sequence was obtained from a man in his forties or fifties with active or convalescent COVID-19. Sequenced: peripheral blood.

CDR3 coding DNA: TGTGCCAGCAGCTTAGGCGGGGGGCGTTACGAAAAACTGTTTTTT. Translation: CASSLGGGRYEKLFF. The gene calls are TRBV11-2 and TRBJ1-4; D perhaps matches TRBD1 (6 bases). Trimming stripped 1 base from V and 8 bases from J, with 14 bases between. CDR3 size: 15 residues. CDR1 is SGHAT and CDR2 is FQNNGV in the germline V gene.